The 23 T cell receptor beta chains reported below all come from one sample, sequenced in a study of OX40 agonist ivuxolimab in advanced cancers. The assay was immunoSEQ multiplex PCR, and TCRdb's table has in-frame clones only and misses some. The sample includes approximately 60,000 clones, about 80% of them seen just once. Sequencing used CD4+ or CD8+ T cells sorted from blood, obtained in a trial of the OX40 agonist ivuxolimab. All receptors derive from an adult with an advanced solid tumor such as melanoma, head and neck, liver or kidney cancer.

This rearrangement joins TRBV19 to TRBJ2-1; 11 bases agree with TRBD1. The junction had 8 bases not matched to a gene; V was cut back by 0 bases and J by 10 bases. This CDR3 spans 16 amino acids. Germline assignment: CDR1 LNHDA and CDR2 SQIVND (reference sequence). CDR3 nucleotide sequence: TGTGCCAGTAGTATAGAACTCGGGACAGGGGGGAAGGAGCAGTTCTTC. Amino acids: CASSIELGTGGKEQFF.

V gene TRBV21-1 combines with J gene TRBJ2-7; the table assigns TRBD2, which was not confirmed against the DNA. TRBV21-1 is a pseudogene locus. The CDR3 is made up of 14 amino acids. The CDR3 coding sequence is TGTGCCAGCAGCTTCGAGGGTAAAACCTACGAGCAGTACTTC. Translated: CASSFEGKTYEQYF.

The chain links TRBV9 to TRBJ1-1; D not resolved. V lost 2 bases and J lost 2, with 10 bases in between. Germline V gene data show CDR1 as SGDLS and CDR2 as YYNGEE. This CDR3 contains 14 residues. CDR3 bases: TGTGCCAGCAGCGTGCGGGCGGAAAACACTGAAGCTTTCTTT. Amino acids: CASSVRAENTEAFF.

This clone was picked up many times. This rearrangement joins TRBV10-3 to TRBJ2-4; D is undetermined. The length of the CDR3 is 15 residues. Germline V CDR1 and CDR2: ENHRY, SYGVKD. V was shortened by 2 bases and J by 1 base, with 9 bases between the two germline ends. CDR3 residues: CAISEDRNAKNIQYF. The CDR3 nucleotides are TGTGCCATCAGTGAGGATAGAAACGCCAAAAACATTCAGTACTTC.

This rearrangement joins TRBV5-1 to TRBJ1-3; 7 bases are shared with TRBD1. The CDR3 consists of 15 residues. Germline assignment: CDR1 SGHRS and CDR2 YFSETQ. Germline trimming cut 2 bases from V and 4 bases from J; bases unmatched to any gene: 6. CDR3 in amino acids: CASSFEGTAGNTIYF. In DNA, the CDR3 is TGCGCCAGCAGCTTCGAAGGGACAGCCGGAAACACCATATATTTT.

This clone was seen a handful of times. V and J are TRBV12-5 and TRBJ2-5, with D possibly matching TRBD1 (5 bases). In germline, CDR1 is LGHNT, CDR2 FRNRAP. V lost 1 base and J lost 5, with 14 bases in between. The CDR3 is made up of 15 amino acids. Written as DNA, the CDR3 is TGTGCTAGTGGTTTGGGCTCCGGTTCAGGGGAGACCCAGTACTTC. Translated, it gives CASGLGSGSGETQYF.

This clone was observed a few times. The V and J genes are TRBV18 and TRBJ2-5; the D call may be TRBD1 or TRBD2 (5 bases each). Germline CDR1 and CDR2: KGHSH and LQKENI. V was cut by 2 bases and J by 4 bases, with 11 bases left in between. This CDR3 comprises 14 residues. The CDR3 DNA reads TGTGCCAGCTCACCAGAGGGGCTGCGAGAGACCCAGTACTTC. It codes for CASSPEGLRETQYF.

As DNA, the CDR3 is TGTGCCTGGAGTACTGGACAAAATTCACCCCTCCACTTT. This translates into CAWSTGQNSPLHF. The chain has TRBV30 and TRBJ1-6, with D perhaps matching TRBD1 (5 bases). The CDR3 is made up of 13 amino acids. The V gene's germline CDR1 is GTSNPN and CDR2 SVGIG (reference sequence). V was trimmed by 2 bases and J by 7 bases, leaving 9 bases between them. Drawing the rest from reference TRBV30 and TRBJ1-6, the complete variable domain is SQTIHQWPATLVQPVGSPLSLECTVEGTSNPNLYWYRQAAGRGLQLLFYSVGIGQISSEVPQNLSASRPQDRQFILSSKKLLLSDSGFYLCAWSTGQNSPLHFGNGTRLTVT.

The chain joins TRBV11-2 to TRBJ1-3, with D uncertain. V was cut by 4 bases and J by 8 bases, with 15 bases left in between. The germline gives CDR1 SGHAT, CDR2 FQNNGV. The CDR3 is 14 residues long. For the CDR3, the DNA is TGTGCCAGCAGCTCTCTAGGCAGGAGGGACACCATATATTTT. It is translated as CASSSLGRRDTIYF.

J is TRBJ1-2 and V is TRBV27; D call uncertain. Germline V gene data show CDR1 as MNHEY and CDR2 as SMNVEV (reference sequence). The V end was cut by 5 bases, the J end by 2 bases, with 15 bases between. CDR3 length: 15 amino acids. This CDR3 reads CASSPVRRTNYGYTF. The CDR3 DNA reads TGTGCCAGCAGTCCCGTTCGGCGGACGAACTATGGCTACACCTTC.

The chain employs TRBV29-1 and TRBJ2-6; TRBD1 might be the D (6 bases). V lost 6 bases and J 0 bases, leaving 12 bases between the germline ends. CDR1 is SQVTM, CDR2 ANQGSEA, per germline. This CDR3 has 15 amino acids. Here the CDR3 reads CSVLGQFSGANVLTF. In nucleotides, the CDR3 is TGCAGCGTCCTAGGACAGTTCTCTGGGGCCAACGTCCTGACTTTC.

This clone has just a few counts. The rearrangement links TRBV5-4 to TRBJ2-1; 14 bases are shared with TRBD2. The V segment lost 4 bases and the J segment 5 bases; nucleotides outside the gene matches: 2. The CDR3 totals 15 residues. Germline V gene sequence: CDR1 SGHNT, CDR2 YYREEE (reference sequence). CDR3 DNA sequence: TGTGCCAGCAGCCAGGGACTAGCGGGAGACAATGAGCAGTTCTTC. Protein sequence: CASSQGLAGDNEQFF.

This clone occurred once. V and J are TRBV5-5 and TRBJ2-7; 7 bases match TRBD1. The germline gives CDR1 SGHKS, CDR2 YYEKEE (reference sequence). This CDR3 is 14 amino acids long. V gave up 3 bases and J gave up 2 bases; unmatched junction bases: 5. CDR3 residues: CASSYWTGPYEQYF. For the CDR3, the DNA is TGTGCCAGCAGCTACTGGACAGGCCCCTACGAGCAGTACTTC.

The CDR3 here is CATLPRVTSYEQYF. The CDR3 DNA sequence: TGTGCCACCCTTCCCAGGGTGACCTCCTACGAGCAGTACTTC. The gene calls are TRBV6-6 and TRBJ2-7; D might be TRBD1 (5 bases). The CDR3 runs to 14 residues. Trimming stripped 10 bases from V and 0 bases from J, with 16 bases between. CDR1 and CDR2 from the germline V gene are MNHNY and SVGAGI (reference sequence).

The chain's CDR3 is CASTYDASSYEQYF. Here the CDR3 DNA reads TGTGCCAGCACCTACGACGCGAGCTCCTACGAGCAGTACTTC. This chain uses TRBV2 with TRBJ2-7; D remains unclear. This CDR3 has 14 residues. The germline gives CDR1 SNHLY, CDR2 FYNNEI. V shed 7 bases and J shed 0 bases, with 13 bases lying between them.

J is TRBJ2-2 and V is TRBV4-1, with 7 nucleotides matching TRBD2. Germline assignment: CDR1 MGHRA and CDR2 YSYEKL. Trimming removed 0 bases from V and 6 bases from J; junction bases left unmatched: 4. The length of the CDR3 is 15 residues. CDR3 nucleotide sequence: TGCGCCAGCAGCCAAGATCGGCTAGCGGCCGGGGAGCTGTTTTTT. Translating it yields CASSQDRLAAGELFF.

The gene calls are TRBV10-3 and TRBJ1-1, with D uncertain. The length of the CDR3 is 13 residues. In germline, CDR1 is ENHRY, CDR2 SYGVKD. Trimming took off 6 bases at V and 4 bases at J, with 12 bases between the two ends. In DNA form, the CDR3 reads TGTGCCATCAGCGTTGGGAGCAGCACTGAAGCTTTCTTT. Amino acids: CAISVGSSTEAFF.

This clone is a singleton in its sample. The rearrangement uses TRBV7-2 and TRBJ2-7; 13 positions match TRBD2. Unmatched junction bases numbered 7, after V lost 4 bases and J lost 7 bases. Germline CDR1 is SGHTA and CDR2 is FQGNSA. The CDR3 loop spans 15 amino acids. The CDR3 is CASSYGLAGAGEQYF. CDR3 coding DNA: TGTGCCAGCAGCTACGGACTAGCGGGGGCAGGGGAGCAGTACTTC.

This chain uses TRBV6-1 with TRBJ2-7; D unresolved. The V end was cut by 3 bases, the J end by 2 bases, with 11 bases between. From germline, CDR1 is MNHNS and CDR2 SASEGT. The CDR3 consists of 14 residues. The CDR3 region is CASSDIGGPYEQYF. The CDR3 DNA follows: TGTGCCAGCAGTGATATAGGCGGACCCTACGAGCAGTACTTC.

This sequence joins TRBV30 and TRBJ1-4, with D unresolved. Germline loops: CDR1 GTSNPN, CDR2 SVGIG (reference sequence). The CDR3 contains 12 residues. Trimming cost V 4 bases and J 5 bases, with 8 bases left between them. This CDR3 reads CAWNPGNEKLFF. For the CDR3, the DNA is TGTGCCTGGAACCCCGGAAATGAAAAACTGTTTTTT. The entire variable domain, with the rest obtained from reference TRBV30 and TRBJ1-4, is as follows: SQTIHQWPATLVQPVGSPLSLECTVEGTSNPNLYWYRQAAGRGLQLLFYSVGIGQISSEVPQNLSASRPQDRQFILSSKKLLLSDSGFYLCAWNPGNEKLFFGSGTQLSVL.

J is TRBJ2-5 and V is TRBV30, with 7 bases that match TRBD1. Germline V gene sequence: CDR1 GTSNPN, CDR2 SVGIG (reference sequence). The trim removed 4 bases at V and 5 bases at J, leaving 10 bases unmatched. The CDR3 is 14 amino acids. CDR3 coding DNA: TGTGCCTGGAAACAACCAGGGGGTATGGAGACCCAGTACTTC. Amino acid sequence: CAWKQPGGMETQYF.

The rearrangement links TRBV6-1 to TRBJ2-5; the D gene is possibly TRBD2 (6 bases). V lost 7 bases, J lost 1 base, and 16 bases lay in between. The CDR3 is 15 amino acids. The germline V gene has CDR1 MNHNS and CDR2 SASEGT. The CDR3 DNA is TGTGCCAGCACGGGTGGACCCGGGGGCCAAGAGACCCAGTACTTC. It is translated as CASTGGPGGQETQYF.

This chain connects TRBV5-5 to TRBJ2-5, with D possibly TRBD2 on 6 matching bases. The V end lost 2 bases, the J end lost 1 base, and 18 bases lay between the germline ends. This CDR3 region has 17 residues. Germline CDR1 and CDR2: SGHKS and YYEKEE (reference sequence). The chain's CDR3 is CASSFWSASARQETQYF. CDR3 nucleotide sequence: TGTGCCAGCAGCTTTTGGTCGGCTAGCGCGCGCCAAGAGACCCAGTACTTC.